This T cell receptor (beta chain) is drawn from a study of blood T cell repertoires in COVID-19. Clones were read by immunoSEQ multiplex PCR, and TCRdb kept only the in-frame ones, dropping some. Of about 120,000 clones listed, 78% were seen once; the top ten hold under 3%. The CDR3 has 10 amino acids. Per the germline V gene, CDR1 is GTSNPN and CDR2 is SVGIG (reference sequence). The V and J ends lost 5 bases and 4 bases respectively, with 6 bases between them. The TCR originated in a man between 70 and 80 years old with acute or convalescent COVID-19. The rearrangement links TRBV30 to TRBJ2-7; weak D call: TRBD2 (5 bases). The specimen was peripheral blood. CDR3: CAWGGYEQYF. The CDR3, as DNA: TGTGCCTGGGGCGGGTACGAGCAGTACTTC.